The rows below give T cell receptor beta chains drawn from one sample of a study of CD8 T cells in Susac syndrome. TCRdb called the immunoSEQ multiplex PCR reads again in MiXCR, with one record for every CDR3 protein. The table records about 180,000 distinct CDR3 sequences, around 94% of them present only once. Material: CD4+ T cells from PBMCs. All receptors come from a human donor with Susac syndrome. Both conserved end residues are part of each CDR3. Each record gives: clone size, D gene, V gene, J gene, CDR3 DNA, CDR3 protein. The D gene is left open where the match is weak. Expanded clones are given a class, and other clones once, few, many or no size at all.

size: .; D: TRBD2; V: TRBV12-3/TRBV12-4; J: TRBJ2-2; DNA: TGTGCCAGCAGTTTAACCCTGGGGCGGGGGACCACCGGGGAGCTGTTTTTT; CDR3: CASSLTLGRGTTGELFF
size: .; D: .; V: TRBV20-1; J: TRBJ1-4; DNA: TGCAGTGCTAGGGGAGGGGCTGCTAATGAAAAACTGTTTTTT; CDR3: CSARGGAANEKLFF
size: .; D: .; V: TRBV29-1; J: TRBJ1-4; DNA: TGCAGCGTTAGAAGGGGAGAAAAACTGTTTTTT; CDR3: CSVRRGEKLFF
size: .; D: TRBD2; V: TRBV5-6; J: TRBJ2-1; DNA: TGTGCCAGCAGTTTGAGGCGGGGGGCCCTCTACAATGAGCAGTTCTTC; CDR3: CASSLRRGALYNEQFF
size: .; D: TRBD2; V: TRBV29-1; J: TRBJ2-3; DNA: TGCAGCGTTGTGATAGCGGGGCACACAGATACGCAGTATTTT; CDR3: CSVVIAGHTDTQYF
size: .; D: .; V: TRBV12-3/TRBV12-4; J: TRBJ2-7; DNA: TGTGCCAGCAGCCGGGCGACAGCTTTCTACGAGCAGTACTTC; CDR3: CASSRATAFYEQYF
size: .; D: .; V: TRBV12-3/TRBV12-4; J: TRBJ2-4; DNA: TGTGCCAGCGCCCAAGAGGGCCTCGGCGGAAACATTCAGTACTTC; CDR3: CASAQEGLGGNIQYF
size: .; D: TRBD2; V: TRBV11-2; J: TRBJ2-7; DNA: TGTGCCAGCAGGTCACTAGCGGGGAACTACGAGCAGTACTTC; CDR3: CASRSLAGNYEQYF
size: .; D: .; V: TRBV3-1; J: TRBJ1-2; DNA: TGTGCCAGCAGCCAGGATCAGCAAGGCTACACCTTC; CDR3: CASSQDQQGYTF
size: .; D: .; V: TRBV5-1; J: TRBJ1-4; DNA: TGCGCCAGCAGTAGGACAGCGGGGAGTGAAAAACTGTTTTTT; CDR3: CASSRTAGSEKLFF
size: .; D: .; V: TRBV5-6; J: TRBJ1-1; DNA: TGTGCCAGCAGCCCCCCGCAAGTGAACACTGAAGCTTTCTTT; CDR3: CASSPPQVNTEAFF
size: .; D: .; V: TRBV7-2; J: TRBJ1-6; DNA: TGTGCCAGCAGCTTAAGCATTAAATCCTATAATTCACCCCTCCACTTT; CDR3: CASSLSIKSYNSPLHF
size: .; D: .; V: TRBV5-1; J: TRBJ2-4; DNA: TGCGCCAGCAGCTACCGGCAGGGCGGAGACATTCAGTACTTC; CDR3: CASSYRQGGDIQYF
size: .; D: .; V: TRBV20-1; J: TRBJ2-5; DNA: TGCAGTGCTAGTTGGGGGTTAGAGACCCAGTACTTC; CDR3: CSASWGLETQYF
size: .; D: TRBD1; V: TRBV27; J: TRBJ1-2; DNA: TGTGCCAGCAGTATTAACAGGGGCCTTGGCTACACCTTC; CDR3: CASSINRGLGYTF
size: .; D: .; V: TRBV4-2; J: TRBJ1-3; DNA: TGTGCCAGCAGCCAAGAGAGAAACACCATATATTTT; CDR3: CASSQERNTIYF
size: .; D: .; V: TRBV30; J: TRBJ2-7; DNA: TGTGCCTGTCGAACAGATGACCTCTACGAGCAGTACTTC; CDR3: CACRTDDLYEQYF
size: .; D: TRBD2; V: TRBV15; J: TRBJ2-1; DNA: TGTGCCACCAGCAGAGATTCGGCGGGGGGGCGAGAGCAGTTCTTC; CDR3: CATSRDSAGGREQFF
size: .; D: .; V: TRBV24-1; J: TRBJ1-1; DNA: TGTGCCACCAGGTTTTCTCCGGGAGCGGACACTGAAGCTTTCTTT; CDR3: CATRFSPGADTEAFF
size: .; D: .; V: TRBV27; J: TRBJ2-5; DNA: TGTGCCAGCAGTCCCGGAGGGCAGCGGCAAGAGACCCAGTACTTC; CDR3: CASSPGGQRQETQYF
size: .; D: .; V: TRBV11-2; J: TRBJ2-5; DNA: TGTGCCAGCAGCTTAGGTGGTTGGCCAGAGGCGTACCAAGAGACCCAGTACTTC; CDR3: CASSLGGWPEAYQETQYF
size: once; D: .; V: TRBV5-1; J: TRBJ2-5; DNA: TGCGCCAGCAGCTTTATAACAGGGACGGCAGAGACCCAGTACTTC; CDR3: CASSFITGTAETQYF
size: .; D: TRBD2; V: TRBV4-1; J: TRBJ2-7; DNA: TGCGCCAGCAGCCAGGCTAGCGGGTACACCCTCAACGAGCAGTACTTC; CDR3: CASSQASGYTLNEQYF
size: .; D: .; V: TRBV5-1; J: TRBJ2-4; DNA: TGCGCCAGCAGCTTGGACAGCTTAGCCAAAAACATTCAGTACTTC; CDR3: CASSLDSLAKNIQYF
size: .; D: .; V: TRBV24-1; J: TRBJ1-2; DNA: TGTGCCACCAGTGATTCGGACGGGACCTATGGCTACACCTTC; CDR3: CATSDSDGTYGYTF
size: .; D: TRBD2; V: TRBV27; J: TRBJ2-1; DNA: TGTGCCAGCAGTCGACTCGGCGGGGGGGAGCAGTTCTTC; CDR3: CASSRLGGGEQFF
size: .; D: .; V: TRBV11-2; J: TRBJ1-5; DNA: TGTGCCAGCAGCTTCTCTCGCAATCAGCCCCAGCATTTT; CDR3: CASSFSRNQPQHF
size: .; D: .; V: TRBV30; J: TRBJ2-5; DNA: TGTGCCTGGAGTCTTGTAGTTAAACAGGGCATACAAGAGACCCAGTACTTC; CDR3: CAWSLVVKQGIQETQYF
size: .; D: .; V: TRBV7-2; J: TRBJ1-1; DNA: TGTGCCAGCAGCTTTCTTCGAAACACTGAAGCTTTCTTT; CDR3: CASSFLRNTEAFF
size: .; D: .; V: TRBV7-8; J: TRBJ2-7; DNA: TGTGCCAGCAGCTTTAAAGAGGGGCACGAGCAGTACTTC; CDR3: CASSFKEGHEQYF
size: .; D: TRBD1; V: TRBV4-2; J: TRBJ1-2; DNA: TGTGCCAGCAGCCAAGAGACAGGGGAGTATGGCTACACCTTC; CDR3: CASSQETGEYGYTF
size: .; D: TRBD2; V: TRBV10-1; J: TRBJ2-3; DNA: TGCGCCAGCAGTGGGACTAGCGGGGCCCGCGGAGATACGCAGTATTTT; CDR3: CASSGTSGARGDTQYF
size: .; D: .; V: TRBV19; J: TRBJ2-5; DNA: TGTGCCAGTAGTATGCGGGGTTCGGAGACCCAGTACTTC; CDR3: CASSMRGSETQYF
size: .; D: TRBD2; V: TRBV6-5; J: TRBJ2-3; DNA: TGTGCCAGCAGTTACTCGACTCCCGGGACTAGCGGGAATACGCAGTATTTT; CDR3: CASSYSTPGTSGNTQYF
size: .; D: TRBD1; V: TRBV5-1; J: TRBJ2-5; DNA: TGCGCCAGCAGCCAAAACACAGGGGGCACGGAGACCCAGTACTTC; CDR3: CASSQNTGGTETQYF
size: once; D: .; V: TRBV20-1; J: TRBJ2-6; DNA: TGCAGTGCTAGAGATTTTAGGTTTGAGGTTGGGGCCAACGTCCTGACTTTC; CDR3: CSARDFRFEVGANVLTF
size: .; D: TRBD1; V: TRBV12-3/TRBV12-4; J: TRBJ2-1; DNA: TGTGCCAGCAGTTTTGACGGGACAGGGATCAATGAGCAGTTCTTC; CDR3: CASSFDGTGINEQFF
size: .; D: .; V: TRBV27; J: TRBJ1-1; DNA: TGTGCCAGCAGTTACGGAGGCAACGATGGAATTAAAGCTTTCTTT; CDR3: CASSYGGNDGIKAFF
size: .; D: .; V: TRBV29-1; J: TRBJ2-1; DNA: TGCAGCGTTGAGGCCCCGAGGGATAACAATGAGCAGTTCTTC; CDR3: CSVEAPRDNNEQFF
size: .; D: .; V: TRBV3-1; J: TRBJ2-5; DNA: TGTGCCAGCAGCCAAGGGGGGATCCTCCTGGAGACCCAGTACTTC; CDR3: CASSQGGILLETQYF
size: .; D: TRBD1; V: TRBV2; J: TRBJ1-5; DNA: TGTGCCAGCAGTGGCACAGGGGGCGCGGGTCAGCCCCAGCATTTT; CDR3: CASSGTGGAGQPQHF
size: .; D: TRBD1; V: TRBV6-2/TRBV6-3; J: TRBJ2-5; DNA: TGTGCCAGCAGTTACGGACAGGTGGAGACCCAGTACTTC; CDR3: CASSYGQVETQYF
size: .; D: .; V: TRBV9; J: TRBJ2-1; DNA: TGTGCCAGCAGCGTAGACGGTGGGTCCTACAATGAGCAGTTCTTC; CDR3: CASSVDGGSYNEQFF
size: .; D: .; V: TRBV20-1; J: TRBJ1-4; DNA: TGCAGTGCAGCACGTGGAGGGCAGAATGAAAAACTGTTTTTT; CDR3: CSAARGGQNEKLFF
size: .; D: TRBD2; V: TRBV5-1; J: TRBJ2-1; DNA: TGCGCCAGCAGCCCCCTAGCGGGGGCCAAGAATGAGCAGTTCTTC; CDR3: CASSPLAGAKNEQFF
size: .; D: TRBD1; V: TRBV30; J: TRBJ1-6; DNA: TGTGCCTGGAGTGTAGGCTCGGGACAGAATTCACCCCTCCACTTT; CDR3: CAWSVGSGQNSPLHF
size: .; D: .; V: TRBV7-2; J: TRBJ2-3; DNA: TGTGCCAGCAGCTCCCTAAATACGCAGTATTTT; CDR3: CASSSLNTQYF
size: .; D: .; V: TRBV2; J: TRBJ2-3; DNA: TGTGCCAGCAGGTCTCGAGAACCAGATACGCAGTATTTT; CDR3: CASRSREPDTQYF
size: .; D: .; V: TRBV3-1; J: TRBJ1-1; DNA: TGTGCCAGCAGGGACGACAGTATGAACACTGAAGCTTTCTTT; CDR3: CASRDDSMNTEAFF
size: .; D: .; V: TRBV9; J: TRBJ2-1; DNA: TGTGCCAGCAGCGCACACACCCTTTCCTACAATGAGCAGTTCTTC; CDR3: CASSAHTLSYNEQFF
size: .; D: .; V: TRBV2; J: TRBJ2-7; DNA: TGTGCCAGCGGGACGGACTCCTACGAGCAGTACTTC; CDR3: CASGTDSYEQYF
size: .; D: .; V: TRBV3-1; J: TRBJ1-2; DNA: TGTGCCAGCAGCCAATCTCTGAAGGGGGGCTACACCTTC; CDR3: CASSQSLKGGYTF
size: .; D: .; V: TRBV5-1; J: TRBJ1-6; DNA: TGCGCCAGCAGCTTGGATGGCGACTATAATTCACCCCTCCACTTT; CDR3: CASSLDGDYNSPLHF
size: .; D: TRBD2; V: TRBV12-3/TRBV12-4; J: TRBJ2-2; DNA: TGTGCCAGCAGTCCCCGAAGACTAGCGGGGTACACCGGGGAGCTGTTTTTT; CDR3: CASSPRRLAGYTGELFF